The 20 T cell receptor beta chains reported below all come from one sample, sequenced in a study of T cells in Graves' hyperthyroidism and ophthalmopathy. TCR beta CDR3 regions were amplified from RNA transcripts. With the HTBI primer set, the TCR CDR3 went through a first round of RT-PCR. TCRdb re-called the multiplex PCR reads through MiXCR, storing one row per CDR3 protein. In the table there are 500,000 to 550,000 distinct CDR3 sequences, around 20% of which are singletons. Sequenced sample: blood. The receptor set was obtained from a man aged 18-30 years with Graves' hyperthyroidism.

This clonotype was observed at least ten times. The chain links TRBV20-1 to TRBJ2-5, with D possibly matching TRBD2 (5 bases). The length of the CDR3 is 16 residues. Trimming took 0 bases from V and 4 from J, leaving 18 bases between them. Germline CDR1 DFQATT, CDR2 SNEGSKA (reference sequence). CDR3 protein: CSARDRFPRGAETQYF. The DNA for the CDR3 is TGCAGTGCTAGAGATCGGTTCCCTCGGGGAGCAGAGACCCAGTACTTC.

This clonotype was counted ten times or more. The chain joins TRBV12-5 to TRBJ1-5; perhaps TRBD1 as D (6 bases). V lost 5 bases, J lost 11 bases, and 16 bases lay in between. Germline V gives CDR1 LGHNT, CDR2 FRNRAP. The CDR3 length is 13 residues. This chain's CDR3 is CASGPTRGAAQHF. CDR3 bases: TGTGCTAGTGGTCCGACCCGGGGGGCGGCCCAGCATTTT. The whole variable domain, remainder taken from reference TRBV12-5 and TRBJ1-5, is DARVTQTPRHKVTEMGQEVTMRCQPILGHNTVFWYRQTMMQGLELLAYFRNRAPLDDSGMPKDRFSAEMPDATLATLKIQPSEPRDSAVYFCASGPTRGAAQHFGDGTRLSIL.

This clonotype was seen many times. The chain links TRBV28 to TRBJ1-1; D not certain. This CDR3 contains 16 residues. Germline V gene data show CDR1 as MDHEN and CDR2 as SYDVKM. The V end was cut by 6 bases, the J end by 7 bases, with 24 bases between. CDR3 in DNA: TGTGCCAGCAGACCCTCCATCATCCGTTCTCCCTTTGAAGCTTTCTTT. This gives the protein CASRPSIIRSPFEAFF.

Here the CDR3 reads CASSFEGGTQYF. The DNA for the CDR3 is TGTGCCAGCAGCTTTGAGGGAGGTACGCAGTACTTC. This chain links TRBV7-2 with TRBJ2-7, with D perhaps TRBD2 (6 bases). Looked up from germline, CDR1 is SGHTA and CDR2 is FQGNSA. The CDR3 totals 12 residues. Trimming left V 3 bases short and J 9 bases short, with 12 bases between.

To note about this clonotype: A much larger clone lies one base from this, so it may be a read error. The rearrangement uses TRBV13 and TRBJ2-2; perhaps D is TRBD1 or TRBD2 (5 bases each). Germline V gene sequence: CDR1 PRHDT, CDR2 FYEKMQ (reference sequence). CDR3 size: 16 residues. DNA of the CDR3: TGTGCCAGCAGCCCGACCGGGGCTTTGTACACCAGGGAGCTGTTTTTT. This sequence encodes CASSPTGALYTRELFF.

This clonotype appeared many times. A single base separates this from a much larger clone, so it may be a read error. The J gene is TRBJ2-5, the V gene TRBV6-5; TRBD1 agrees at 12 bases. Germline-derived CDR1 and CDR2 are MNHEY and SVGAGI. The CDR3 sequence is 16 residues long. CDR3 bases: TGTGCCAGCAGTTACGGGGGGACAGGGGGCCAAGAGACCAAGTACTTC. It encodes CASSYGGTGGQETKYF.

As regards this clonotype: At one end, the junction sequence differs from germline, possibly due to a read error. The rearrangement joins TRBV12-3 or TRBV12-4 to TRBJ2-5, with D tentatively TRBD2 (5 bases). The CDR3 totals 15 residues. The CDR3 bases are TGTGCCAGCAGTTCCTGGACTGTACCTAAAGAGGCCCAGTACTTC. Its translation is CASSSWTVPKEAQYF.

The chain is built from TRBV10-3 and TRBJ2-1; perhaps D is TRBD1 or TRBD2 (6 bases each). From germline, CDR1 is ENHRY and CDR2 SYGVKD. CDR3 size: 14 residues. V was trimmed by 7 bases and J by 6 bases, leaving 16 bases between them. The chain's CDR3 is CAIKGDDSGNEQFF. The CDR3 DNA is TGTGCCATCAAGGGGGATGATAGCGGCAATGAGCAGTTCTTC.

In this sample, this clonotype turned up many times. The genes are TRBV12-3 or TRBV12-4 and TRBJ2-2, with D uncertain. Trimming removed 6 bases from V and 0 bases from J, with 5 bases in between. The CDR3 runs 13 residues. As DNA, the CDR3 is TGTGCCAGCAGATTGCCGAACACCGGGGAGCTGTTTTTT. Encoded protein: CASRLPNTGELFF.

This clonotype was counted at least ten times. The chain combines TRBV6-2 or TRBV6-3 with TRBJ2-4; TRBD1 is a possible D gene (5 bases). Germline CDR1 reads MNHEY; CDR2 reads SVGEGT. This CDR3 has 14 residues. Trimming removed 6 bases at V and 0 bases at J, with 9 bases between. The CDR3 sequence is CASSRQGAKNIQYF. The CDR3 nucleotides read TGTGCCAGCAGCCGTCAGGGAGCCAAAAACATTCAGTACTTC.

This clonotype was counted a few times. The DNA for the CDR3 is TGTGCCAGCAGTTCCTGGGACATTGAAAAACTGTTTTTT. Amino acids: CASSSWDIEKLFF. The V and J genes are TRBV6-5 and TRBJ1-4; a weak D match, TRBD1 (6 bases). V was cut by 4 bases and J by 7 bases, with 10 bases left in between. The CDR3 consists of 13 residues. Looked up from germline, CDR1 is MNHEY and CDR2 is SVGAGI.

This clonotype was picked up many times. The chain carries TRBV6-1 and TRBJ2-2; TRBD1 might be the D (6 bases). The CDR3 spans 15 residues. Germline V lookup: CDR1 MNHNS, CDR2 SASEGT. The V gene lost 1 base and the J gene lost 0 bases, with 6 bases spanning the gap. In nucleotides, the CDR3 is TGTGCCAGCAGTGAAGAGGGGGCGAACACCGGGGAGCTGTTTTTT. Encoded protein: CASSEEGANTGELFF.

The chain links TRBV12-3 or TRBV12-4 to TRBJ2-5; TRBD2 matches 7 bases. V was pared by 3 bases and J by 1 base, with 8 bases of the junction left unmatched. The CDR3 contains 16 residues. In DNA, the CDR3 is TGTGCCAGCAGTTTCTTTCTGGGGGGGGGCCAAGAGACCCAGTACTTC. It specifies CASSFFLGGGQETQYF.

The table lists this clonotype with many counts. This chain links TRBV28 with TRBJ2-7; 8 bases are shared with TRBD2. Germline CDR1 is MDHEN and CDR2 is SYDVKM. V gave up 6 bases and J gave up 5 bases; unmatched junction bases: 6. The CDR3 totals 13 residues. CDR3 nucleotide sequence: TGTGCCAGCAGAGGGTGGACTAGCCACGAGCAGTACTTC. Encoded protein: CASRGWTSHEQYF.

This clonotype has at least ten counts. The chain combines TRBV28 with TRBJ2-7, with D unclear. The CDR3 is 13 residues long. The germline CDR1 and CDR2 sequences are MDHEN and SYDVKM. With 7 bases removed from V and 6 bases from J, the gap between germline ends came to 16 bases. This chain's CDR3 is CASKPGFNVEQYF. CDR3 nucleotides: TGTGCCAGCAAACCTGGTTTTAATGTCGAGCAGTACTTC.

The chain joins TRBV12-3 or TRBV12-4 to TRBJ1-1; tentatively, D is TRBD1 (6 bases). The CDR3 has 14 residues. Deletions cut 5 bases from V and 3 bases from J, with 13 bases between. The CDR3 DNA reads TGTGCCAGCAGTCCGACAGGAATCTACACTGAAGCTTTCTTT. It specifies CASSPTGIYTEAFF.

The chain links TRBV6-2 or TRBV6-3 to TRBJ1-1; TRBD1 is a possible D gene (6 bases). The CDR3 extends over 14 amino acids. V lost 5 bases to trimming and J lost 5 bases, with 15 bases between them. Germline CDR1 reads MNHEY; CDR2 reads SVGEGT. The CDR3 spells CASSQTQGATEAFF. The DNA of the CDR3 is TGTGCCAGCAGTCAGACACAGGGTGCAACTGAAGCTTTCTTT.

The chain is built from TRBV6-1 and TRBJ2-5; 13 bases fit TRBD2. V gave up 6 bases and J gave up 3 bases; unmatched junction bases: 4. This CDR3 is 15 amino acids long. Germline CDR1 and CDR2: MNHNS and SASEGT. CDR3: CASSGGLAGKETQYF. The CDR3 DNA sequence: TGTGCCAGCAGCGGGGGACTAGCGGGGAAAGAGACCCAGTACTTC.

The table lists this clonotype with many counts. V and J are TRBV10-2 and TRBJ1-1, with D possibly TRBD1 on 5 matching bases. V was cut by 2 bases and J by 7 bases, with 17 bases left in between. CDR1 is WSHSY, CDR2 SAAADI, per germline. This CDR3 contains 15 residues. CDR3 DNA sequence: TGCGCCAGCAGTGAGAGGGCAACACTTGGGGGTGAAGCTTTCTTT. Protein sequence: CASSERATLGGEAFF.

This clonotype was counted many times. The chain combines TRBV20-1 with TRBJ2-7; 9 nucleotides agree with TRBD2. This CDR3 contains 16 residues. The germline V gene has CDR1 DFQATT and CDR2 SNEGSKA (reference sequence). J lost 0 bases, V lost 5 bases, and 11 bases had no gene match. CDR3 sequence (DNA): TGCAGTGCTCTGACTGAAGCGGGGGGCTTCTCCTACGAGCAGTACTTC. It is translated as CSALTEAGGFSYEQYF.